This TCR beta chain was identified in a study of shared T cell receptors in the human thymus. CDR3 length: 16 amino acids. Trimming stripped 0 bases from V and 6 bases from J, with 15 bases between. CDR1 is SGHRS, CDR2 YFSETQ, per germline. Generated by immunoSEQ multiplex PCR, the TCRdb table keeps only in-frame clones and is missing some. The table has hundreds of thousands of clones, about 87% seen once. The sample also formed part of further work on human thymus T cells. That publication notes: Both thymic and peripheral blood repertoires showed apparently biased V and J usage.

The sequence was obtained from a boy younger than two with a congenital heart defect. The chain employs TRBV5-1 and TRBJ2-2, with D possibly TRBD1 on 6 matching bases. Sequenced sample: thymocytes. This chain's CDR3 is CASSLGWGRPAGELFF. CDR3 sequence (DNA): TGCGCCAGCAGCTTGGGCTGGGGGCGACCCGCCGGGGAGCTGTTTTTT.